The present T cell receptor (beta chain) was sequenced within a study of blood T cell repertoires in COVID-19. At the level of the study: T cells, B-cell-depleted T cells, or PBMCs provided the cDNA or gDNA that served as material.

During active infection, Seattle patients enrolled and were then monitored through disease. Germline V gene lookup returns CDR1 MNHNS and CDR2 SASEGT. The V and J ends lost 3 bases and 3 bases respectively, with 8 bases between them. CDR3 length equals 14 residues. In the original analysis: By means of reference gene primer amplification, nucleated cell counts were estimated. Clones were read by immunoSEQ multiplex PCR, and TCRdb kept only the in-frame ones, dropping some. The D gene and trimming were derived from the DNA, and the V and J assignments and clone size from that table. The sample lists about 98,000 clones, around 90% occurring once.

The sample consisted of peripheral blood. The chain carries TRBV6-1 and TRBJ1-4; tentatively, D is TRBD1 (5 bases). The TCR was taken from a woman in her fifties or sixties with COVID-19, enrolled during active disease. The CDR3 DNA is TGTGCCAGCAGTGATGGCAGGGCTAATGAAAAACTGTTTTTT. It is translated as CASSDGRANEKLFF.